This T cell receptor (beta chain) was captured by sequencing in a study of graft-versus-host responses after intestinal transplantation. Study-wide findings and caveats: Early post-transplant declines in HvG were associated with peak levels of circulating GvH clones. Allografts carried high graft-versus-host to host-versus-graft clonal ratios in patients having graft-donor T cell macrochimerism.

CDR1 and CDR2 from the germline V gene are MNHEY and SMNVEV (reference sequence). The CDR3 consists of 14 residues. With V trimmed by 5 bases and J by 4 bases, 4 bases remained unmatched. Data came from immunoSEQ multiplex PCR; TCRdb stores just in-frame clones and leaves some out. The sample has some 22,000 clones; 85% to 95% are singletons. Notes on this clone: Antigen unknown.

The rearrangement uses TRBV27 and TRBJ2-7, with TRBD2 identical over 11 bases. The material was PBMCs, obtained approximately 38 days after intestinal transplant. The TCR sequence derives from a human patient who received an intestinal transplant, so some T cells may come from the graft donor. In nucleotides, the CDR3 is TGTGCCAGCAGTGCTACTAGCGGGGGTTACGAGCAGTACTTC. This gives the protein CASSATSGGYEQYF.